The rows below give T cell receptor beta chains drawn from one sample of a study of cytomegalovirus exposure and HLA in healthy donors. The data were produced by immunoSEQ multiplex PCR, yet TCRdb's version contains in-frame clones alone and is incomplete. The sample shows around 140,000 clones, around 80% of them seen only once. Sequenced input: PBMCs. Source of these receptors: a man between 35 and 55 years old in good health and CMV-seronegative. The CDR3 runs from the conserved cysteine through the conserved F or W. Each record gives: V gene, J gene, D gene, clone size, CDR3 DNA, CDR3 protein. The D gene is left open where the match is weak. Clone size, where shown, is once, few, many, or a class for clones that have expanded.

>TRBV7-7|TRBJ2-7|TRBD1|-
TGTGCCAGCAGTCCCACAGGGGGCTTCAACGAGCAGTACTTC
CASSPTGGFNEQYF
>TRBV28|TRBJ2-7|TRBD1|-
TGTGCCAGCAGTTCCCCACAGGGGAAATTGTACGAGCAGTACTTC
CASSSPQGKLYEQYF
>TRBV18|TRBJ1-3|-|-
TGTGCCAGCTCACCATACTCACAGAACTCTGGAAACACCATATATTTT
CASSPYSQNSGNTIYF
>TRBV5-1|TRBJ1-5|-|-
TGCGCCAGCAGCTTGGGGGTTTCCAGGAACAGCAATCAGCCCCAGCATTTT
CASSLGVSRNSNQPQHF
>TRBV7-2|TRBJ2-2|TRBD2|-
TGTGCCAGCAGCTTAGCGCTATTAGCGGGGAACACCGGGGAGCTGTTTTTT
CASSLALLAGNTGELFF
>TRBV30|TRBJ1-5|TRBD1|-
TGTGCCTGGAGTGGACGGTTTGGGACAGGGGGGCAGCCCCAGCATTTT
CAWSGRFGTGGQPQHF
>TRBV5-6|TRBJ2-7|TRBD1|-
TGTGCCAGCAGCCAGGACAGGGGTGGGTACGAGCAGTACTTC
CASSQDRGGYEQYF
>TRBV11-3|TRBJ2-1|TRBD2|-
TGTGCCAGCAGCTCTAGCGGGGAGAGCTCCTACAATGAGCAGTTCTTC
CASSSSGESSYNEQFF
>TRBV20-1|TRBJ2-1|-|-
TGCAGGAGGGACAACGACAATGAGCAGTTCTTC
CRRDNDNEQFF
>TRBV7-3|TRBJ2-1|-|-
TGTGCCAGCAGCTTTACGGGGGTAATGAACAATGAGCAGTTCTTC
CASSFTGVMNNEQFF
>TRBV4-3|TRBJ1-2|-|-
TGCGCCAGCAGCCAAGATCGGGCAGGGCGCACCTATGGCTACACCTTC
CASSQDRAGRTYGYTF
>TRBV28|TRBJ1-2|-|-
TGTGCCAGCAGTTTCCCCACAGCCAACTATGGCTACACCTTC
CASSFPTANYGYTF
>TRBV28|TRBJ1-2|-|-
TGTGCCAGCAGTCTAAAGGGGAAGGGCTACACCTTC
CASSLKGKGYTF
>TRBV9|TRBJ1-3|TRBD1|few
TGTGCCAGCAGCGTAGGAAGGGGGCAAGGAAACACCATATATTTT
CASSVGRGQGNTIYF
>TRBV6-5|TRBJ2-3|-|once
TGTGCCAGCAGTTACTCGCTAGCTTTAATCATGGATACGCAGTATTTT
CASSYSLALIMDTQYF
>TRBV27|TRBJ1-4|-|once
TGTGCCAGCAGTTTATTTGGGCAGTTTGAAAAACTGTTTTTT
CASSLFGQFEKLFF
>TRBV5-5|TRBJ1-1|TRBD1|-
TGTGCCAGCAGCTTGGTCGGATTTTTAAGGGACAGGAACACTGAAGCTTTCTTT
CASSLVGFLRDRNTEAFF
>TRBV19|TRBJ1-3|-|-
TGTGCCAGTAGTGCCGACAACTCTGGAAACACCATATATTTT
CASSADNSGNTIYF
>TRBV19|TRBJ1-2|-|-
TGTGCCAATAGACCGGGACACCTTAATAACTATGGCTACACCTTC
CANRPGHLNNYGYTF
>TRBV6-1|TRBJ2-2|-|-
TGTGCCAGCAGTGAAGGGGCCAGGGCCACCGGGGAGCTGTTTTTT
CASSEGARATGELFF
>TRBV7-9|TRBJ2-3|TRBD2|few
TGTGCCAGCAGCTTATTGGAACCGGGACTAACGCAGGATACGCAGTATTTT
CASSLLEPGLTQDTQYF
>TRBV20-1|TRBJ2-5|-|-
TGCAGTGCTAGAGATCGTCAGGGAGGGTACTTC
CSARDRQGGYF
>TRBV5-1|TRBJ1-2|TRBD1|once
TGCGCCAGCAGGGGACAGGGCCCGTATGGCTACACCTTC
CASRGQGPYGYTF
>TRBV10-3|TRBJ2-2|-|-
TGTGCCATCAGTGAGTCGTTCGGGAAGTCGAACACCGGGGAGCTGTTTTTT
CAISESFGKSNTGELFF
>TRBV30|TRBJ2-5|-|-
TGTGCCCAAGGATCGGGGGAGACCCAGTACTTC
CAQGSGETQYF
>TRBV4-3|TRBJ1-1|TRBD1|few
TGCGCCAGCAGCCAAGGGGACAGGGTGAACACTGAAGCTTTCTTT
CASSQGDRVNTEAFF
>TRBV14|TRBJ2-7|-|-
TGTGCCAGCAGCCTGTACGGACTCGAGCAGTACTTC
CASSLYGLEQYF
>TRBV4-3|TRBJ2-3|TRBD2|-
TGCGCCAGCAGCGGACTAGCGGGGACATACACAGATACGCAGTATTTT
CASSGLAGTYTDTQYF
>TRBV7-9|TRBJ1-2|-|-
TGTGCCAGCAGCAACGGACTTGGCTACACCTTC
CASSNGLGYTF
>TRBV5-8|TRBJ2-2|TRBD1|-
TGTGCCAGCAGCTTTCGGACTATGGGACAGGGCAACACCGGGGAGCTGTTTTTT
CASSFRTMGQGNTGELFF
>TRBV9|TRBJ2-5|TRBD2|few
TGTGCCAGCAGCGGGGGACTAGCCGGTTCAGAGACCCAGTACTTC
CASSGGLAGSETQYF
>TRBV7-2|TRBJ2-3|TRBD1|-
TGTGCCAGCAGCGTTCGACAGGGGCACACAGATACGCAGTATTTT
CASSVRQGHTDTQYF
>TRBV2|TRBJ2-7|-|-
TGTGCCAGCAGTCAGGGGATTGGGGAGCAGTACTTC
CASSQGIGEQYF
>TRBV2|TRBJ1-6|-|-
TGTGCCAGCAGTGAAGCGGGGGGGTTTAATTCACCCCTCCACTTT
CASSEAGGFNSPLHF
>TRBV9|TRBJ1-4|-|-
TGTGCCAGCAGCGTAGCTCAACTTAATGAAAAACTGTTTTTT
CASSVAQLNEKLFF
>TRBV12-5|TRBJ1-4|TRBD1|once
TGTGCTAGTGGCCACGGACAGGTTCGCGAAAAACTGTTTTTT
CASGHGQVREKLFF
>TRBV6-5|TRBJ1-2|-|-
TGTGCCAGCAGTTACTCGACTAGCTATGGCTACTCCTTC
CASSYSTSYGYSF
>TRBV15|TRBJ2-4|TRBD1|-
TGTGCCACCAGCAGAGGGGGGGGACAGGGGCAAAACATTCAGTACTTC
CATSRGGGQGQNIQYF
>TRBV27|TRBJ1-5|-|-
TGTGCCAGCAGTTTATCAGGGGGTAGAAATCAGCCCCAGCATTTT
CASSLSGGRNQPQHF
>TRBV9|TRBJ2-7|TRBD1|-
TGTGCCAGCAGCGTAGAGGGGGACAGGAGGTTCGGGCAGTACTTC
CASSVEGDRRFGQYF
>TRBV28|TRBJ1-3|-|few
TGTGCCAGCAGTTTGCAAATCGGTGGAAACACCATATATTTT
CASSLQIGGNTIYF
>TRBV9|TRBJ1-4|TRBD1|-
TGTGCCAGCAGCGCCCGGACAGGGGATGCTAATGAAAAACTGTTTTTT
CASSARTGDANEKLFF
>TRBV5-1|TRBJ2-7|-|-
TGCGCCAGCAAAAGGGTTATCGGAGACTACGAGCAGTACTTC
CASKRVIGDYEQYF
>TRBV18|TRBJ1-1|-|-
TGTGCCAGCTCACCAGGGGGCCAGGCGAATGAAGCTTTCTTT
CASSPGGQANEAFF
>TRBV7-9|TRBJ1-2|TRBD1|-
TGTGCCAGCAGCCCGGGACAGGCGGCTAACTATGGCTACACCTTC
CASSPGQAANYGYTF
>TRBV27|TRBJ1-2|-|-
TGTGCCAGCAGTAAACCAGGGACTCCAACCCTAGGCTACACCTTC
CASSKPGTPTLGYTF
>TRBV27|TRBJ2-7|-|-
TGTGCCAGCCGATCGACAGGAGGATCCGAGCAGTACTTC
CASRSTGGSEQYF
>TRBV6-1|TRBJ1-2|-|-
TGTGCCAGCAGTCCTGACAGCTATGGCTACACCTTC
CASSPDSYGYTF
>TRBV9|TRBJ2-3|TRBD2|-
TGTGCCAGCAGCTCCCGGGGGGGCCCTACAGATACGCAGTATTTT
CASSSRGGPTDTQYF
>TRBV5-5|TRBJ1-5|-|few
TGTGCCAGCAGCTTGGGGCAGGACTTTCGCAATCAGCCCCAGCATTTT
CASSLGQDFRNQPQHF
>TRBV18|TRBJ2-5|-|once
TGTGCCAGCTCAGCATCTCAGGGGCCGGGGGAGACCCAGTACTTC
CASSASQGPGETQYF
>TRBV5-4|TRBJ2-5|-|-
TGTGCCAGCAGCTTGGGGGGGGTCGGGGAGACCCAGTACTTC
CASSLGGVGETQYF
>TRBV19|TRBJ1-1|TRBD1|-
TGTGCCAGTAGCGAGGGACAGGGTAAAACTGAAGCTTTCTTT
CASSEGQGKTEAFF